These T cell receptor beta chains were read from a single sample in a study of OX40 agonist ivuxolimab in advanced cancers. Profiled with immunoSEQ multiplex PCR; TCRdb holds only in-frame clones, not every one. The data hold 80,000 to 100,000 clones, with around 91% observed a single time. This specimen was CD4+ or CD8+ T cells sorted from blood, taken in a trial of the OX40 agonist ivuxolimab. Source of these receptors: an adult with an advanced solid tumor such as melanoma, head and neck, liver or kidney cancer. Both conserved end residues are part of each CDR3. A D gene is named only where the DNA matches it firmly. The listing skips clone size in some rows; elsewhere it reads once, few, many or a size class.

j_call v_call clone_size d_call cdr3_nt cdr3_aa
TRBJ2-2 TRBV7-3 once - TGTGCCAGCAGAAAGGGAGGGACAGAGAACACCGGGGAGCTGTTTTTT CASRKGGTENTGELFF
TRBJ2-7 TRBV11-2 - - TGTGCCAGCAGCCCACCCCGGAGACACCTAGGCTTC CASSPPRRHLGF
TRBJ2-1 TRBV7-3 - - TGTGCCAGCAGCTCCTCACGAGCATACGAGCAGTTCTTC CASSSSRAYEQFF
TRBJ2-2 TRBV10-3 - TRBD1 TGTGCCATCAAGGGACAGGGGCCGAGCGGGGAGCTGTTTTTT CAIKGQGPSGELFF
TRBJ2-2 TRBV5-1 - - TGCGCCAGCAGCCCGTGGGAAAAGGCGAGCACCGGGGAGCTGTTTTTT CASSPWEKASTGELFF
TRBJ1-2 TRBV28 - - TGTGCCAGCGAGGGGTTCTATGGCTACACCTTC CASEGFYGYTF
TRBJ2-7 TRBV28 few - TGTGCCAGCAGTTTTAGGGTCACTCCGCGAAGGGAGCAGTACTTC CASSFRVTPRREQYF
TRBJ2-4 TRBV5-1 - TRBD2 TGCGCCAGCAGCTTCCGACTAGCGGAAAAAAACATTCAGTACTTC CASSFRLAEKNIQYF
TRBJ2-5 TRBV25-1 - - TGTGCCAGCAGTGAATTTGGGGACCAAGAGACCCAGTACTTC CASSEFGDQETQYF
TRBJ1-3 TRBV19 - - TGTGCCAGTAGTGTAAATTGGGGCGCGGGAAACACCATATATTTT CASSVNWGAGNTIYF
TRBJ1-5 TRBV27 - - TGTGCCAGCAGTTACAGGATCAATCAGCCCCAGCATTTT CASSYRINQPQHF
TRBJ2-1 TRBV11-3 - - TGTGCCAGCAGCTTAGTCGGGCTCGGCGGTGAGCAGTTCTTC CASSLVGLGGEQFF
TRBJ1-1 TRBV10-3 few - TGTGCCATCAGTGAGTCCCGGCCGCGTCAAAGTGGTGAAGCTTTCTTT CAISESRPRQSGEAFF
TRBJ1-5 TRBV29-1 - - TGCAGCGTTGAATCGACAGGAGAACCCAATCAGCCCCAGCATTTT CSVESTGEPNQPQHF
TRBJ1-2 TRBV27 - TRBD1 TGTGCCAGCAGCAACCGGGACAGGGCTTATGGCTACACCTTC CASSNRDRAYGYTF
TRBJ2-7 TRBV6-6 - TRBD2 TGTGCCAGCAGTTCCCGACTAGCGGGAGTTGACGAGCAGTACTTC CASSSRLAGVDEQYF
TRBJ1-1 TRBV6-5 - - TGTGCCAGCAGCCCGACAGGGAACACTGAAGCTTTCTTT CASSPTGNTEAFF
TRBJ2-1 TRBV18 - - TGTGCCAGCTCATCGGACGGGAAAAAGCAGTTCTTC CASSSDGKKQFF
TRBJ1-2 TRBV7-8 - - TGTGCCAGCAGCTTATTCGGCGGAGACTATGGCTACACCTTC CASSLFGGDYGYTF
TRBJ2-3 TRBV7-3 once - TGTGCCAGCAGCCCGAGTCGGGGTTCAGATACGCAGTATTTT CASSPSRGSDTQYF
TRBJ2-7 TRBV16 - TRBD2 TGTGCCAGCACTCAGAGTAGACTAGCGGGAGACGAGCAGTACTTC CASTQSRLAGDEQYF
TRBJ2-2 TRBV19 - - TGTGCCAGTAGTACCCTAACGGGCTGGGACACCGGGGAGCTGTTTTTT CASSTLTGWDTGELFF
TRBJ1-1 TRBV19 - TRBD1 TGTGCCAGTAAAAGAGGACTTGGACAGGAAACAAACACTGAAGCTTTCTTT CASKRGLGQETNTEAFF
TRBJ2-1 TRBV5-1 - TRBD2 TGCGCCAGCAGCTCCCAATTGACTAGCGGGTCTCACAATGAGCAGTTCTTC CASSSQLTSGSHNEQFF
TRBJ1-2 TRBV4-3 - TRBD1 TGCGCCAGCAGCCCCGCGGGACAGGGGGGAGGCTACACCTTC CASSPAGQGGGYTF
TRBJ2-1 TRBV7-3 - TRBD2 TGTGCCAGCAGCTCTAAGCGGGAGAGTAGGGAGCAGTTCTTC CASSSKRESREQFF
TRBJ2-5 TRBV20-1 - - TGCAGTGCAGCCCCTAAAGAGACCCAGTACTTC CSAAPKETQYF
TRBJ2-7 TRBV6-5 - TRBD1 TGTGCCAGCAGGTCCGGGACAGAATACGAGCAGTACTTC CASRSGTEYEQYF
TRBJ2-7 TRBV7-8 few - TGTGCCAGCAGCTGGACCAGCCCCGGAGCCTACGAGCAGTACTTC CASSWTSPGAYEQYF
TRBJ2-1 TRBV18 - TRBD2 TGTGCCAGCTCACCGTCCGGGACTAGCGGGGACTACAATGAGCAGTTCTTC CASSPSGTSGDYNEQFF
TRBJ2-3 TRBV28 few TRBD2 TGTGCCAGCAGTTTCCTTTCTATAGCGGGAGGGCCCCTTGCGCAGTATTTT CASSFLSIAGGPLAQYF
TRBJ2-7 TRBV4-2 - - TGTGCCAGCAGCCAAGTTGGGGCCAGTTCCTACGAGCAGTACTTC CASSQVGASSYEQYF
TRBJ1-4 TRBV19 - - TGTGCCAGTAGTATTGTTTGGTCGACGGATCAGGAAAAACTGTTTTTT CASSIVWSTDQEKLFF
TRBJ1-2 TRBV30 once TRBD1 TGTGCCTGGAGTTACTACAGGGGAGGCTATGGCTACACCTTC CAWSYYRGGYGYTF
TRBJ1-4 TRBV6-5 once TRBD1 TGTGCCAGCAGTTACCTTACCGGGACAGGGAATGAAAAACTGTTTTTT CASSYLTGTGNEKLFF
TRBJ2-5 TRBV6-5 - - TGTGCCAGCAGCCCCGAAACGGCGGCAGAGACCCAGTACTTC CASSPETAAETQYF
TRBJ2-2 TRBV11-3 - - TGTGCCAGCAGCCGCACAGGGAGGAGGGCCGGGGAGCTGTTTTTT CASSRTGRRAGELFF
TRBJ2-5 TRBV28 - TRBD1 TGTGCCAGCAGTTTATCACGGGACAGGGGATACCAAGAGACCCAGTACTTC CASSLSRDRGYQETQYF
TRBJ2-7 TRBV6-5 - TRBD2 TGTGCCAGCAGTTACGGAAGGGGACTAACCTTGGGTGAGCAGTACTTC CASSYGRGLTLGEQYF
TRBJ2-2 TRBV7-9 - TRBD2 TGTGCCAGCAGCTTAGGTAGCGGGGCTAACACCGGGGAGCTGTTTTTT CASSLGSGANTGELFF
TRBJ1-2 TRBV19 - TRBD1 TGTGCCAGTAGTAGGCAGGGGGATCCTATGTATGGCTACACCTTC CASSRQGDPMYGYTF
TRBJ2-3 TRBV7-2 - - TGTGCCAGCAGCTTTAACCCCATAGGCACAGATACGCAGTATTTT CASSFNPIGTDTQYF
TRBJ1-1 TRBV27 - - TGTGCCAGCAGTCCCGCTGAGAACACTGAAGCTTTCTTT CASSPAENTEAFF
TRBJ2-6 TRBV5-1 - - TGCGCCAGCAGCTTAACAGGAGTCGGGGCTGGGGCCAACGTCCTGACTTTC CASSLTGVGAGANVLTF
TRBJ2-3 TRBV2 - TRBD2 TGTGCCAGCAGTGAATTGCCCATAGGACTAGCGGGAGTTACGCAGTATTTT CASSELPIGLAGVTQYF